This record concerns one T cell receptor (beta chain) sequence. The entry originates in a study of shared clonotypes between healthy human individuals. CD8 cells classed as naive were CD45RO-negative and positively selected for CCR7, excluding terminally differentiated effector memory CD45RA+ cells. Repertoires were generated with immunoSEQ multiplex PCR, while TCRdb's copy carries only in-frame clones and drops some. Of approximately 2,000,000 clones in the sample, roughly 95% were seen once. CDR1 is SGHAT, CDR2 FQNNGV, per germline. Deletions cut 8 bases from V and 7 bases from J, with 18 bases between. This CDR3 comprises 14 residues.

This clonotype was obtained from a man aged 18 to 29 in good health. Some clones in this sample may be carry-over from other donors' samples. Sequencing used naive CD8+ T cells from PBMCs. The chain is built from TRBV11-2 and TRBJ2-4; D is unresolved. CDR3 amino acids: CASSAVGQVNIQYF. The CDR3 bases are TGTGCCAGCTCCGCGGTCGGGCAGGTGAACATTCAGTACTTC. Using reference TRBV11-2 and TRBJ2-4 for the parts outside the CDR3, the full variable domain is EAGVAQSPRYKIIEKRQSVAFWCNPISGHATLYWYQQILGQGPKLLIQFQNNGVVDDSQLPKDRFSAERLKGVDSTLKIQPAKLEDSAVYLCASSAVGQVNIQYFGAGTRLSVL.